Here is one T cell receptor (beta chain) with its context. Its target is not known. This sample is drawn from a study of T cell responses to AZD1222 COVID-19 vaccine. The protocol was immunoSEQ multiplex PCR, while the TCRdb copy is restricted to in-frame clones and leaves out a portion. Of more than 100,000 clones listed, roughly 88% are singletons. The germline CDR1 and CDR2 sequences are PRHDT and FYEKMQ (reference sequence). The CDR3 spans 14 residues. V was pared by 2 bases and J by 7 bases, with 11 bases between. Regarding the study as a whole: Distributed over spike, vaccine-associated CD4 TCRs predominated at 160-218 and 743-854. Vaccination with two AZD1222 doses was followed by a rise in Spike-specific TCR breadth and depth. White British ancestry dominated among donors, who included more females, and clonal diversity was possibly underestimated. Nearly half of unique spike-specific TCRs reportedly avoided B.1.351 and B.1.1.7 mutated regions.

The source was peripheral blood, collected on day 0 of AZD1222 vaccination. The chain employs TRBV13 and TRBJ2-2; perhaps D is TRBD1 or TRBD2 (5 bases each). This TCR came from an adult in good health. This chain's CDR3 is CASSLHGGVGELFF. The CDR3 DNA reads TGTGCCAGCAGCTTACATGGGGGAGTCGGGGAGCTGTTTTTT.